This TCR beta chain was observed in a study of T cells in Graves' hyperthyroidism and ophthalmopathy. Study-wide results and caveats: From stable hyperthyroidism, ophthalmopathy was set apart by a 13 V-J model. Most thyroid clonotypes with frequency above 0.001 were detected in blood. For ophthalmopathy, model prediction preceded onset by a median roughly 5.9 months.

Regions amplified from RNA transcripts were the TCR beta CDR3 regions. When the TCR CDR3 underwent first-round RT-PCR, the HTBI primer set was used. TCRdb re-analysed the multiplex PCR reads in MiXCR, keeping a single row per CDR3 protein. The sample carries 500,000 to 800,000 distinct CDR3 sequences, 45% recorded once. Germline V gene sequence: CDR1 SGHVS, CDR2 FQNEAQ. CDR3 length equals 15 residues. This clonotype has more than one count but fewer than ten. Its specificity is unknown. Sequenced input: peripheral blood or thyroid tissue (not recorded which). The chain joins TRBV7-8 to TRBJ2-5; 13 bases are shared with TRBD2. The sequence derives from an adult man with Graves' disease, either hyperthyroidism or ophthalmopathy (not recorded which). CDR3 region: CARDPTSGRKETQYF. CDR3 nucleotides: TGTGCTAGAGATCCGACTAGCGGGAGGAAAGAGACCCAGTACTTC.